One sample yielded the 8 T cell receptor beta chains listed below, sequenced in a study of human T cells and chemical hapten exposure. TCRdb independently ran MiXCR on the RACE reads; one entry per CDR3 protein. The repertoire includes about 110,000 distinct CDR3 sequences, more than 7% of them detected once, and 2.5% to 3.5% sits in the top ten. Indicated time point: patch test 2, 6 weeks after DPC sensitization. This sample's treatment: therapeutic diphenylcyclopropenone sensitization with weekly scalp DPC. Here the sequenced sample was whole blood, taken in connection with sensitization to the hapten diphenylcyclopropenone (DPC). These receptors were collected from a middle-aged woman with alopecia areata. Some clones in this sample may be carry-over from other donors' samples.

The chain carries TRBV28 and TRBJ2-6; D is unresolved. Trimming removed 7 bases from V and 0 bases from J, with 13 bases in between. Germline assignment: CDR1 MDHEN and CDR2 SYDVKM. The CDR3 runs 16 residues. The CDR3 DNA reads TGTGCCAGCACCAAGCTGGGGAACTCTGGGGCCAACGTCCTGACTTTC. It is translated as CASTKLGNSGANVLTF.

The chain links TRBV6-6 to TRBJ1-1; possible D gene TRBD1, 5 bases. CDR1 is MNHNY and CDR2 is SVGAGI in the germline V gene (reference sequence). The CDR3 consists of 18 residues. Trimming removed 10 bases at V and 1 base at J, with 28 bases between. In DNA, the CDR3 is TGTGCCACGCACGATAACCCGGGGGGTCCTGAGCCGAACACTGAAGCTTTCTTT. This codes for CATHDNPGGPEPNTEAFF.

In its sample, this clonotype was seen a few times. CDR3 nucleotide sequence: TGCGCCAGCAGCTTGTACACCAATCAGCCCCAGCATTTT. Its protein is CASSLYTNQPQHF. J is TRBJ1-5 and V is TRBV5-1; D not certain. Germline CDR1 is SGHRS and CDR2 is YFSETQ. The CDR3 length is 13 residues. Trimming left V 1 base short and J 3 bases short, with 5 bases between.

Ten or more counts support this clonotype. The chain has TRBV5-6 and TRBJ1-2; 8 nucleotides line up with TRBD1. Trimming took 0 bases from V and 8 from J; bases not matched to a gene: 15. Germline CDR1 reads SGHDT; CDR2 reads YYEEEE. The CDR3 is made up of 17 amino acids. The CDR3 spells CASSLEGFDRGIRGYTF. In DNA form, the CDR3 reads TGTGCCAGCAGCTTGGAGGGGTTCGACAGGGGAATTCGAGGCTACACCTTC.

This clonotype was seen ten or more times. This chain links TRBV5-1 with TRBJ1-3; D is ambiguous. V lost 0 bases and J 0 bases, leaving 7 bases between the germline ends. The CDR3 consists of 15 residues. Germline-derived CDR1 and CDR2 are SGHRS and YFSETQ. CDR3 in DNA: TGCGCCAGCAGCTTGGAGTCAGCCTCTGGAAACACCATATATTTT. It is translated as CASSLESASGNTIYF.

This clonotype was counted at least ten times. The genes are TRBV11-2 and TRBJ1-6; no firm D call. Germline V gene lookup returns CDR1 SGHAT and CDR2 FQNNGV. CDR3 length equals 17 residues. V lost 5 bases and J 8 bases, leaving 22 bases between the germline ends. The CDR3 sequence: CASSPRPGGRVHSPLHF. For the CDR3, the DNA is TGTGCCAGCAGCCCCAGACCCGGCGGGCGCGTCCATTCACCCCTCCACTTT.

Only a few counts were recorded for this clonotype. The V call is TRBV6-5, the J call TRBJ1-6; 10 bases fit TRBD1. Germline CDR1 and CDR2: MNHEY and SVGAGI. Losses at the gene ends were 6 bases for V and 14 bases for J; bases not matched to a gene: 10. CDR3 length: 14 residues. CDR3 DNA: TGTGCCAGCAGAACTCTTCGGACAGGGGGAACCCTCCACTTT. Translation: CASRTLRTGGTLHF.

A note on this clonotype: A much larger clone is a single base away; this may be a read error. This rearrangement joins TRBV4-1 to TRBJ1-4, with D unresolved. V was clipped by 2 bases and J by 11 bases, with 15 bases between them. CDR3 length: 14 residues. CDR1 and CDR2 from the germline V gene are MGHRA and YSYEKL. The CDR3 nucleotides read TGCGCCAGCAGCCAATGGCGAAGGGTGGATAAACTGTTTTTT. This codes for CASSQWRRVDKLFF.